The rows below give T cell receptor beta chains drawn from one sample of a study of cytomegalovirus exposure and HLA in healthy donors. This table comes from immunoSEQ multiplex PCR, and its TCRdb copy is limited to in-frame clones, with some not included. The sample carries about 140,000 clones, just under 85% recorded once. Sequenced input: PBMCs. The receptors originated from a woman in her 40s in good health and CMV-seronegative. CDR3s include the opening cysteine and the closing phenylalanine or tryptophan. The order of the fields is clone size, J gene, V gene, D gene, CDR3 DNA, CDR3 protein. D genes are given only for firm matches. Clone size, where shown, is once, few, many, or a class for clones that have expanded.

clone size: NA; J gene: TRBJ2-7; V gene: TRBV6-1; D gene: TRBD1; CDR3 DNA: TGTGCCAGCAGTGCTCCGGGACAGGGGGCGGGCGAGCAGTACTTC; CDR3 protein: CASSAPGQGAGEQYF
clone size: NA; J gene: TRBJ1-2; V gene: TRBV28; D gene: TRBD1; CDR3 DNA: TGTGCCAGCAGTCCGGACAGGAGCGGCTACACCTTC; CDR3 protein: CASSPDRSGYTF
clone size: NA; J gene: TRBJ1-5; V gene: TRBV2; D gene: NA; CDR3 DNA: TGTGCCAGCAGTGGAGGACTCAATCAGCCCCAGCATTTT; CDR3 protein: CASSGGLNQPQHF
clone size: NA; J gene: TRBJ1-1; V gene: TRBV28; D gene: NA; CDR3 DNA: TGTGCCAGCAGTTTAAATCCGGAGATAAAATCGGCTTTCTTT; CDR3 protein: CASSLNPEIKSAFF
clone size: NA; J gene: TRBJ2-5; V gene: TRBV6-5; D gene: NA; CDR3 DNA: TGTGCCAGCAGTTGGGGGACTGGGGGACAAGAGACCCAGTACTTC; CDR3 protein: CASSWGTGGQETQYF
clone size: NA; J gene: TRBJ2-7; V gene: TRBV19; D gene: NA; CDR3 DNA: TGTGCCAGTAGTCGAGGAGGGAGCAGTTACGAGCAGTACTTC; CDR3 protein: CASSRGGSSYEQYF
clone size: NA; J gene: TRBJ1-2; V gene: TRBV5-5; D gene: TRBD1; CDR3 DNA: TGTGCCAGCAGTCCCGGGACAGGGGGGTATGGCTACACCTTC; CDR3 protein: CASSPGTGGYGYTF
clone size: once; J gene: TRBJ2-1; V gene: TRBV7-2; D gene: NA; CDR3 DNA: TGTGCCAGCAGCCGGGGAGCATACAATGAGCAGTTCTTC; CDR3 protein: CASSRGAYNEQFF
clone size: once; J gene: TRBJ1-1; V gene: TRBV19; D gene: NA; CDR3 DNA: TGTGCCAGTAAGGGGTTCGAGGTAACTGAAGCTTTCTTT; CDR3 protein: CASKGFEVTEAFF
clone size: NA; J gene: TRBJ1-5; V gene: TRBV6-5; D gene: NA; CDR3 DNA: TGTGCCAGCAGTGGGACACCTAGCAATCAGCCCCAGCATTTT; CDR3 protein: CASSGTPSNQPQHF
clone size: few; J gene: TRBJ2-2; V gene: TRBV18; D gene: NA; CDR3 DNA: TGTGCCAGCTCACCTTATAGTGCGACTATCAACACCGGGGAGCTGTTTTTT; CDR3 protein: CASSPYSATINTGELFF
clone size: NA; J gene: TRBJ2-7; V gene: TRBV5-4; D gene: NA; CDR3 DNA: TGTGCCAGCAGCTTCGGGAGTCTGGGCGAGCAGTACTTC; CDR3 protein: CASSFGSLGEQYF
clone size: NA; J gene: TRBJ2-1; V gene: TRBV4-3; D gene: TRBD2; CDR3 DNA: TGCGCCAGCAGCCGGTTTTCAAGCGGGAACTACAATGAGCAGTTCTTC; CDR3 protein: CASSRFSSGNYNEQFF
clone size: NA; J gene: TRBJ2-3; V gene: TRBV7-2; D gene: TRBD2; CDR3 DNA: TGTGCCAGCAGCTTAATGGTGGGAGGGCCGTCAGATACGCAGTATTTT; CDR3 protein: CASSLMVGGPSDTQYF
clone size: NA; J gene: TRBJ2-7; V gene: TRBV19; D gene: TRBD2; CDR3 DNA: TGTGCCAGTAGGTCCATAGGGACTAGGGACGGCGAGCAGTACTTC; CDR3 protein: CASRSIGTRDGEQYF
clone size: NA; J gene: TRBJ2-2; V gene: TRBV9; D gene: NA; CDR3 DNA: TGTGCCAGCGCCGGGGTTAGTTTAAACACCGGGGAGCTGTTTTTT; CDR3 protein: CASAGVSLNTGELFF
clone size: NA; J gene: TRBJ2-7; V gene: TRBV2; D gene: NA; CDR3 DNA: TGTGCCACCACCGGGACACGCCGCGAGCAGTACTTC; CDR3 protein: CATTGTRREQYF
clone size: NA; J gene: TRBJ1-4; V gene: TRBV18; D gene: TRBD1; CDR3 DNA: TGTGCCAGCTTAAAGGCCGGGACAGGGTTCGCAACTAATGAAAAACTGTTTTTT; CDR3 protein: CASLKAGTGFATNEKLFF
clone size: NA; J gene: TRBJ2-4; V gene: TRBV5-1; D gene: NA; CDR3 DNA: TGCGCCAGCAGCTTGGCTTTTTCACAGGAACCACTAGCCAAAAACATTCAGTACTTC; CDR3 protein: CASSLAFSQEPLAKNIQYF
clone size: NA; J gene: TRBJ1-5; V gene: TRBV15; D gene: TRBD1; CDR3 DNA: TGTGCCACCAGCAGAACGGTACAGGGGGATAGCAATCAGCCCCAGCATTTT; CDR3 protein: CATSRTVQGDSNQPQHF
clone size: NA; J gene: TRBJ1-2; V gene: TRBV28; D gene: TRBD1; CDR3 DNA: TGTGCCAGCAGTCCAAACAGTAAAGACAGGGGATCTGGCTACACCTTC; CDR3 protein: CASSPNSKDRGSGYTF
clone size: NA; J gene: TRBJ2-7; V gene: TRBV7-9; D gene: TRBD2; CDR3 DNA: TGTGCCAGCAGCTCCTATAGCGGGAGCTACGAGCAGTACTTC; CDR3 protein: CASSSYSGSYEQYF
clone size: NA; J gene: TRBJ2-7; V gene: TRBV7-6; D gene: TRBD1; CDR3 DNA: TGTGCCAGCAGCAAGGGCCCAGGGGGCTACGAGCAGTACTTC; CDR3 protein: CASSKGPGGYEQYF
clone size: NA; J gene: TRBJ1-3; V gene: TRBV18; D gene: NA; CDR3 DNA: TGTGCCAGCTCACTTGGAGGGGTCGGAAACACCATATATTTT; CDR3 protein: CASSLGGVGNTIYF
clone size: NA; J gene: TRBJ2-7; V gene: TRBV5-5; D gene: TRBD2; CDR3 DNA: TGTGCCAGCGGGGTTACTAGCGGGAACGAGCAGTACTTC; CDR3 protein: CASGVTSGNEQYF
clone size: few; J gene: TRBJ1-1; V gene: TRBV9; D gene: NA; CDR3 DNA: TGTGCCAGCAGCGTAGGAGGACAGCTGAACACTGAAGCTTTCTTT; CDR3 protein: CASSVGGQLNTEAFF
clone size: NA; J gene: TRBJ2-1; V gene: TRBV15; D gene: NA; CDR3 DNA: TGTGCCACCACCCTCGATGGCTCTTCCTACAATGAGCAGTTCTTC; CDR3 protein: CATTLDGSSYNEQFF
clone size: NA; J gene: TRBJ2-5; V gene: TRBV6-5; D gene: TRBD2; CDR3 DNA: TGTGCCAGCAGTTACTGGACTAGCGGGAGTGAGACCCAGTACTTC; CDR3 protein: CASSYWTSGSETQYF
clone size: NA; J gene: TRBJ2-5; V gene: TRBV6-5; D gene: NA; CDR3 DNA: TGTGCCAGCAGTTATGCGAATATGGAGACCCAGTACTTC; CDR3 protein: CASSYANMETQYF
clone size: NA; J gene: TRBJ1-5; V gene: TRBV28; D gene: NA; CDR3 DNA: TGTGCCAGCACCGTCACCACCAGGGAAATCGGCAATCAGCCCCAGCATTTT; CDR3 protein: CASTVTTREIGNQPQHF
clone size: once; J gene: TRBJ2-7; V gene: TRBV27; D gene: TRBD2; CDR3 DNA: TGTGCCAGCAGTTTCCTTACTAGCGGGACATCCTACGAGCAGTACTTC; CDR3 protein: CASSFLTSGTSYEQYF
clone size: NA; J gene: TRBJ1-2; V gene: TRBV7-2; D gene: NA; CDR3 DNA: TGTGCCAGCAGCCCCTCCGCGGGGGCGAGAGTCTATGGCTACACCTTC; CDR3 protein: CASSPSAGARVYGYTF
clone size: NA; J gene: TRBJ2-7; V gene: TRBV6-6; D gene: NA; CDR3 DNA: TGTGCCAGCAGCTCCCTTATGAGCTCCTACGAGCAGTACTTC; CDR3 protein: CASSSLMSSYEQYF
clone size: NA; J gene: TRBJ1-2; V gene: TRBV28; D gene: NA; CDR3 DNA: TGTGCCAGCAATCGCGACTATGGCTACACCTTC; CDR3 protein: CASNRDYGYTF
clone size: NA; J gene: TRBJ1-4; V gene: TRBV28; D gene: NA; CDR3 DNA: TGTGCCAGCAGTTTCCCCCCCTCTTATGAAAAACTGTTTTTT; CDR3 protein: CASSFPPSYEKLFF
clone size: NA; J gene: TRBJ1-5; V gene: TRBV7-9; D gene: NA; CDR3 DNA: TGTGCCAGCAGCTTAGTCCCCCGGGGAAGGGATAGCAATCAGCCCCAGCATTTT; CDR3 protein: CASSLVPRGRDSNQPQHF
clone size: NA; J gene: TRBJ1-4; V gene: TRBV5-1; D gene: NA; CDR3 DNA: TGCGCCAGCAGTTTCCTTGGACAGCCTACCGAAAAACTGTTTTTT; CDR3 protein: CASSFLGQPTEKLFF
clone size: NA; J gene: TRBJ2-1; V gene: TRBV10-3; D gene: NA; CDR3 DNA: TGTGCCATCAGTGCACTAGCCCTCTACAATGAGCAGTTCTTC; CDR3 protein: CAISALALYNEQFF
clone size: few; J gene: TRBJ1-2; V gene: TRBV14; D gene: NA; CDR3 DNA: TGTGCCAGCAGCCAAGGAGCTAACTATGGCTACACCTTC; CDR3 protein: CASSQGANYGYTF
clone size: NA; J gene: TRBJ2-2; V gene: TRBV5-1; D gene: NA; CDR3 DNA: TGCGCCAGTCGACCCGGCCCGGTAGCGCCCGGGGAGCTGTTTTTT; CDR3 protein: CASRPGPVAPGELFF
clone size: NA; J gene: TRBJ2-6; V gene: TRBV29-1; D gene: NA; CDR3 DNA: TGCAGCGTGATGTCTGTGAGCTCTGGGGCCAACGTCCTGACTTTC; CDR3 protein: CSVMSVSSGANVLTF
clone size: NA; J gene: TRBJ2-1; V gene: TRBV6-6; D gene: NA; CDR3 DNA: TGTGCCAGCAGTTACCTGTACAATGAGCAGTTCTTC; CDR3 protein: CASSYLYNEQFF
clone size: once; J gene: TRBJ2-1; V gene: TRBV7-8; D gene: TRBD2; CDR3 DNA: TGTGCCAGCAGCTTAGCGGCGACGGCAGGGGCGTTGACTAGCGGGGTTTACAATGAGCAGTTCTTC; CDR3 protein: CASSLAATAGALTSGVYNEQFF
clone size: NA; J gene: TRBJ2-5; V gene: TRBV19; D gene: NA; CDR3 DNA: TGTGCCAGTAGTATTGTCCATTTGGAGACCCAGTACTTC; CDR3 protein: CASSIVHLETQYF
clone size: NA; J gene: TRBJ2-7; V gene: TRBV10-3; D gene: TRBD2; CDR3 DNA: TGTGCCATCAGTGAGTCGAGTAGCGGGTGGTTTGAGCAGTACTTC; CDR3 protein: CAISESSSGWFEQYF
clone size: once; J gene: TRBJ2-7; V gene: TRBV5-4; D gene: TRBD2; CDR3 DNA: TGTGCCAGCAGTCAGACTAGCCTTACCTACGAGCAGTACTTC; CDR3 protein: CASSQTSLTYEQYF
clone size: NA; J gene: TRBJ2-7; V gene: TRBV28; D gene: NA; CDR3 DNA: TGTGCCAGCAGTTTGTGGGAGTACGAGCAGTACTTC; CDR3 protein: CASSLWEYEQYF
clone size: NA; J gene: TRBJ2-3; V gene: TRBV19; D gene: TRBD2; CDR3 DNA: TGTGCCAGTAGTCCCCTAGCGGGAGTCCCGGATACGCAGTATTTT; CDR3 protein: CASSPLAGVPDTQYF
clone size: NA; J gene: TRBJ1-5; V gene: TRBV28; D gene: NA; CDR3 DNA: TGTGCCACCTTTGGGGGCACGTCGGCCCAGCATTTT; CDR3 protein: CATFGGTSAQHF
clone size: NA; J gene: TRBJ1-4; V gene: TRBV2; D gene: NA; CDR3 DNA: TGTGCCAGCAGTGAAAAAAGGGGAGGTAGGGCAGGGAGGGACGAAAAACTGTTTTTT; CDR3 protein: CASSEKRGGRAGRDEKLFF
clone size: NA; J gene: TRBJ2-7; V gene: TRBV20-1; D gene: NA; CDR3 DNA: TGCAGTGCTGGCGACCCGCGGGAGCAGTACTTC; CDR3 protein: CSAGDPREQYF
clone size: NA; J gene: TRBJ2-7; V gene: TRBV28; D gene: TRBD1; CDR3 DNA: TGTGCCAGCGGGGGACAGCCAAAGACTTACGAGCAGTACTTC; CDR3 protein: CASGGQPKTYEQYF
clone size: NA; J gene: TRBJ2-5; V gene: TRBV6-6; D gene: TRBD1; CDR3 DNA: TGTGCCAGCAGTTACTCGGGACAGCCCCAAGAGACCCAGTACTTC; CDR3 protein: CASSYSGQPQETQYF
clone size: NA; J gene: TRBJ2-2; V gene: TRBV29-1; D gene: NA; CDR3 DNA: TGCAGCGTTCGTAAGGGCAGAGGGAGTTACGGGGAGCTGTTTTTT; CDR3 protein: CSVRKGRGSYGELFF
clone size: NA; J gene: TRBJ2-1; V gene: TRBV11-3; D gene: TRBD2; CDR3 DNA: TGTGCCAGCAGCTTAGAGAGCGGGGGCTACAATGAGCAGTTCTTC; CDR3 protein: CASSLESGGYNEQFF
clone size: NA; J gene: TRBJ1-2; V gene: TRBV7-2; D gene: NA; CDR3 DNA: TGTGCCAGCAGCTTAGATTTAGGGAGTGGCTATGGCTACACCTTC; CDR3 protein: CASSLDLGSGYGYTF
clone size: NA; J gene: TRBJ2-5; V gene: TRBV27; D gene: TRBD2; CDR3 DNA: TGTGCCAGCAGACTAGCGGGAGAAGGACCAGAGACCCAGTACTTC; CDR3 protein: CASRLAGEGPETQYF
clone size: NA; J gene: TRBJ2-5; V gene: TRBV7-2; D gene: TRBD2; CDR3 DNA: TGTGCCAGCAGCTGGGCCGGGACTAGCACAGAGACCCAGTACTTC; CDR3 protein: CASSWAGTSTETQYF
clone size: NA; J gene: TRBJ2-1; V gene: TRBV5-1; D gene: TRBD1; CDR3 DNA: TGCGCCAGCAGCCCGTGGGGACAGGGCACCTACAATGAGCAGTTCTTC; CDR3 protein: CASSPWGQGTYNEQFF
clone size: NA; J gene: TRBJ2-2; V gene: TRBV28; D gene: TRBD1; CDR3 DNA: TGTGCCAGCAGTCGGACAGGGGGCCCCGGGGAGCTGTTTTTT; CDR3 protein: CASSRTGGPGELFF